The next 26 T cell receptor beta chains were all read from a single sample in a study of metastatic and nonmetastatic thyroid tumors (dated by TCRdb to 2018 to 2020). No patient had received any treatment before thyroid surgery. Libraries were constructed by PCR. The sequencer was an Illumina HiSeq 4000. TCRdb trimmed public reads at Q25 via fastp, called clones via MiXCR and kept in-frame beta chains. The sample table contains about 16,000 clones; only one count was recorded for under 15% of them. The ten largest make up about a sixth of the sample. The sequencing input was tumor tissue. All receptors derive from a female donor with papillary thyroid cancer or a benign thyroid nodule (not recorded which). Some clones in this sample may be carry-over from other donors' samples.

This clone was found many times. The chain combines TRBV7-8 with TRBJ1-1; D is ambiguous. This CDR3 is built from 12 residues. The germline V gene encodes CDR1 SGHVS and CDR2 FQNEAQ. Trimming removed 2 bases from V and 6 bases from J, with 7 bases in between. DNA of the CDR3: TGTGCCAGCAGCTTATGGGGTTCTGAAGCTTTCTTT. Translated: CASSLWGSEAFF.

With respect to this clone: With a much larger clone just one base away, this may be a read error. J is TRBJ2-3 and V is TRBV5-1, with D uncertain. V was clipped by 0 bases and J by 8 bases, with 13 bases between them. CDR3 length: 14 residues. Germline V gene sequence: CDR1 SGHRS, CDR2 YFSETQ. The CDR3 DNA follows: TGCGCCAGCAGCTTGGGGGCTGGTTCGGGTACGCAGTATTTT. Translating it yields CASSLGAGSGTQYF.

This clone was detected many times. The rearrangement joins TRBV19 to TRBJ2-2; 7 nucleotides match TRBD1. Germline V CDR1 and CDR2: LNHDA, SQIVND (reference sequence). V dropped 8 bases and J dropped 0; count of bases not matched to a gene: 3. This CDR3 has 14 residues. DNA for the CDR3: TGTGCCAGTTATGACAGGGCGAACACCGGGGAGCTGTTTTTT. This sequence encodes CASYDRANTGELFF.

This clone has a handful of counts. This may be a read error: a much more frequent sequence differs by one nucleotide. The sample contains more than one DNA sequence encoding this CDR3. This chain uses TRBV3-1 with TRBJ1-1, with 7 positions matching TRBD1. Per germline, CDR1 LGHDT and CDR2 YNNKEL (reference sequence). CDR3 length: 14 amino acids. After removal of 7 bases from V and 5 bases from J, the junction contained 10 bases not matched to a gene. The CDR3 coding sequence is TGTGCCAGCAAGCGCCAGGGGGGCCGAACTGAAGCTTTCTTT. It is translated as CASKRQGGRTEAFF.

The J gene is TRBJ2-5, the V gene TRBV29-1, with D perhaps matching TRBD1 (6 bases). This CDR3 spans 14 amino acids. Germline CDR1 SQVTM, CDR2 ANQGSEA. V lost 6 bases and J 2 bases, leaving 16 bases between the germline ends. CDR3 protein: CSVFLGGFQETQYF. The CDR3 bases are TGCAGCGTATTCTTAGGGGGTTTTCAAGAGACCCAGTACTTC.

The table lists this clone with many counts. The chain uses TRBV20-1 and TRBJ2-5; 8 bases agree with TRBD1. CDR3 length: 14 residues. The J segment lost 6 bases and the V segment lost 3 bases, leaving 9 bases of the junction unmatched. Germline values: CDR1 DFQATT, CDR2 SNEGSKA (reference sequence). CDR3: CSASRMDREKTQYF. Here the CDR3 DNA reads TGCAGTGCTAGCCGGATGGACAGGGAAAAGACCCAGTACTTC.

This chain uses TRBV4-3 with TRBJ2-5; D assignment may be TRBD1 or TRBD2 (6 bases each). Deletions cut 0 bases from V and 5 bases from J, with 10 bases between. Germline V gene sequence: CDR1 LGHNA, CDR2 YSLEER. CDR3 length: 14 amino acids. The CDR3 DNA reads as TGCGCCAGCAGCCAAGAGGGGGGCCGGGAGACCCAGTACTTC. Amino acids: CASSQEGGRETQYF.

This sequence joins TRBV5-1 and TRBJ2-5; possibly TRBD2 for D (6 bases). Trimming cost V 6 bases and J 5 bases, with 17 bases left between them. The CDR3 runs 14 residues. Germline CDR1 SGHRS, CDR2 YFSETQ. This CDR3 is CASKPIGGFETQYF. CDR3 bases: TGCGCCAGCAAGCCTATCGGGGGTTTCGAGACCCAGTACTTC.

Ten or more counts support this clone. The rearrangement uses TRBV6-1 and TRBJ2-3; TRBD1 aligns across 8 bases. Germline CDR1 and CDR2: MNHNS and SASEGT. The CDR3 loop spans 13 amino acids. Germline trimming cut 6 bases from V and 5 bases from J; bases unmatched to any gene: 4. Written as DNA, the CDR3 is TGTGCCAGCAGCCAACAGGGGGAAGATACGCAGTATTTT. This gives the protein CASSQQGEDTQYF.

This clone was counted many times. V and J are TRBV10-3 and TRBJ2-3, with D possibly being TRBD2 (7 bases). Per germline, CDR1 ENHRY and CDR2 SYGVKD. The CDR3 totals 15 residues. The ends were cut back, 2 bases at V and 0 bases at J, with 9 bases in the middle. Written as DNA, the CDR3 is TGTGCCATCAGTGAGACGGGGGGCAGCACAGATACGCAGTATTTT. Translated, it gives CAISETGGSTDTQYF.

This clone was recorded many times. The chain is built from TRBV7-9 and TRBJ1-6; D gene ambiguous. Trimming removed 5 bases from V and 7 bases from J, with 15 bases in between. The V gene's germline CDR1 is SEHNR and CDR2 FQNEAQ (reference sequence). The CDR3 length is 15 residues. CDR3 sequence: CASSVQGLTNSPLHF. CDR3 DNA sequence: TGTGCCAGCAGCGTCCAAGGACTGACAAATTCACCCCTCCACTTT.

This clone was seen many times. This chain connects TRBV3-1 to TRBJ2-5, with D perhaps matching TRBD1 (6 bases). Germline CDR1 LGHDT, CDR2 YNNKEL (reference sequence). Trimming left V 3 bases short and J 4 bases short, with 15 bases between. The CDR3 is made up of 15 amino acids. The CDR3 DNA reads TGTGCCAGCAGCCAGCATTACAGGGTAGGAGAGACCCAGTACTTC. Translating it yields CASSQHYRVGETQYF.

The chain joins TRBV12-3 or TRBV12-4 to TRBJ2-6; no clear D. Trimming took off 3 bases at V and 0 bases at J, with 6 bases between the two ends. The CDR3 runs to 15 residues. CDR3 DNA: TGTGCCAGCAGTTTGGATACCTCTGGGGCCAACGTCCTGACTTTC. Residues: CASSLDTSGANVLTF.

This clone was recorded many times. This rearrangement joins TRBV14 to TRBJ1-3; D not resolved. The CDR3 totals 14 residues. V lost 5 bases and J lost 4, with 12 bases in between. The germline CDR1 and CDR2 sequences are SGHDN and FVKESK. The CDR3 bases are TGTGCCAGCAGCTACTCAAATATAGGAAACACCATATATTTT. Its protein product is CASSYSNIGNTIYF. The full variable domain, rest sourced from reference TRBV14 and TRBJ1-3, is EAGVTQFPSHSVIEKGQTVTLRCDPISGHDNLYWYRRVMGKEIKFLLHFVKESKQDESGMPNNRFLAERTGGTYSTLKVQPAELEDSGVYFCASSYSNIGNTIYFGEGSWLTVV.

Ten or more counts support this clone. In DNA form, the CDR3 reads TGTGCCAGCAGCCTCCCAGAAGAAAAACTGTTTTTT. Amino acids: CASSLPEEKLFF. The chain recombines TRBV7-9 with TRBJ1-4, with D unclear. There are 12 residues in the CDR3. Trimming cost V 5 bases and J 8 bases, with 9 bases left between them. Germline CDR1 is SEHNR and CDR2 is FQNEAQ (reference sequence).

This clone has ten or more counts. The rearrangement uses TRBV7-2 and TRBJ1-2; 7 bases fit TRBD1. Germline CDR1 SGHTA, CDR2 FQGNSA. The CDR3 consists of 13 residues. The trim removed 1 base at V and 4 bases at J, leaving 0 bases unmatched. In DNA, the CDR3 is TGTGCCAGCAGCTTAGGGACAGGCTATGGCTACACCTTC. It is translated as CASSLGTGYGYTF. Variable domain in full (rest from reference TRBV7-2 and TRBJ1-2): GAGVSQSPSNKVTEKGKDVELRCDPISGHTALYWYRQSLGQGLEFLIYFQGNSAPDKSGLPSDRFSAERTGGSVSTLTIQRTQQEDSAVYLCASSLGTGYGYTFGSGTRLTVV.

Points on this clone: Other DNA sequences of this sample code for an identical CDR3. V is TRBV28 and J is TRBJ2-1; the D gene is possibly TRBD2 (5 bases). This CDR3 has 16 amino acids. V lost 2 bases, J lost 6 bases, and 17 bases lay in between. CDR1 is MDHEN and CDR2 is SYDVKM in the germline V gene. CDR3: CASSLEGNFGSNEQFF. As DNA, the CDR3 is TGTGCCAGCAGTTTAGAGGGTAATTTCGGCAGCAATGAGCAGTTCTTC.

This clone was recorded many times. The chain couples TRBV24-1 to TRBJ1-2; a possible D gene is TRBD1 (5 bases). The CDR3 is 13 residues long. V lost 9 bases, J lost 11 bases, and 21 bases lay in between. Germline CDR1 and CDR2: KGHDR and SFDVKD. CDR3 amino acids: CATAQSGARVYTF. The CDR3 DNA reads TGTGCCACCGCACAGTCCGGGGCCAGAGTGTACACCTTC.

This clone turned up a few times. A junction boundary mismatches the germline segment, possibly from a read error. This rearrangement joins TRBV12-3 or TRBV12-4 to TRBJ2-5; D uncertain. This CDR3 has 13 amino acids. The CDR3 DNA reads as TGTGCCAGCGGTTTCCCCCCCGGCCAGACCCAGTACTTC. Translating gives CASGFPPGQTQYF.

This clone showed up many times. V gene TRBV5-6 combines with J gene TRBJ2-1, with D perhaps assigned TRBD1 or TRBD2 (9 bases each). Deletions cut 1 base from V and 4 bases from J, with 24 bases between. This CDR3 region has 19 residues. Germline V CDR1 and CDR2: SGHDT, YYEEEE. CDR3 region: CASSLRQGVPTSGYNEQFF. The DNA for the CDR3 is TGTGCCAGCAGCTTGCGACAGGGGGTCCCGACTAGCGGTTACAATGAGCAGTTCTTC. The full variable domain, rest sourced from reference TRBV5-6 and TRBJ2-1, is DAGVTQSPTHLIKTRGQQVTLRCSPKSGHDTVSWYQQALGQGPQFIFQYYEEEERQRGNFPDRFSGHQFPNYSSELNVNALLLGDSALYLCASSLRQGVPTSGYNEQFFGPGTRLTVL.

This clone was observed at least ten times. The rearrangement links TRBV6-2 or TRBV6-3 to TRBJ2-3; TRBD2 matches at 12 bases. The CDR3 is made up of 18 amino acids. The ends lost 2 bases at V and 0 bases at J; junction bases unmatched: 6. The germline V gene has CDR1 MNHEY and CDR2 SVGEGT. The CDR3 sequence: CASSYPTSGGTSTDTQYF. The CDR3 DNA follows: TGTGCCAGCAGTTACCCGACTAGCGGGGGAACTAGCACAGATACGCAGTATTTT.

This clone has at least ten counts. The identical CDR3 is also encoded by other nucleotide sequences in the sample. CDR3 nucleotide sequence: TGTGCCATCAGTGAGTCGACGGCGGCCGAGCAGTTCTTC. Its protein product is CAISESTAAEQFF. The chain is built from TRBV10-3 and TRBJ2-1, with no clear D. V lost 0 bases to trimming and J lost 10 bases, with 10 bases between them. Germline CDR1 and CDR2: ENHRY and SYGVKD. CDR3 length: 13 residues.

This chain connects TRBV5-1 to TRBJ2-2; 8 nucleotides align to TRBD1. Trimming removed 4 bases from V and 7 bases from J; junction bases left unmatched: 15. The germline V gene encodes CDR1 SGHRS and CDR2 YFSETQ. The CDR3 consists of 17 residues. Written as DNA, the CDR3 is TGCGCCAGCAGCCCCCCCAGGACAGGGAAGATTGGCGGGGAGCTGTTTTTT. Translation gives CASSPPRTGKIGGELFF.

This clone was seen ten or more times. The V gene is TRBV20-1, the J gene TRBJ1-4; D possibly corresponds to TRBD1 (5 bases). Looked up from germline, CDR1 is DFQATT and CDR2 is SNEGSKA (reference sequence). The CDR3 runs 14 residues. Trimming took 5 bases from V and 2 from J, leaving 12 bases between them. The CDR3, as DNA: TGCAGTGCTCCTCACAGGACTACTAATGAAAAACTGTTTTTT. Its translation is CSAPHRTTNEKLFF.

Only a few counts were recorded for this clone. The chain combines TRBV28 with TRBJ1-2; 10 nucleotides align to TRBD1. With V trimmed by 4 bases and J by 0 bases, 2 bases remained unmatched. From germline, CDR1 is MDHEN and CDR2 SYDVKM. The CDR3 loop spans 15 amino acids. CDR3 sequence (DNA): TGTGCCAGCAGTTCCGGGACAGGGGCTAACTATGGCTACACCTTC. Protein: CASSSGTGANYGYTF.

This clone was observed at least ten times. A read error may be the cause here, since a much bigger clone is one base away. This CDR3 is also generated by other DNA sequences in the sample. This chain uses TRBV15 with TRBJ1-2; unclear D gene. CDR1 and CDR2 (germline): LNHNV, YYDKDF (reference sequence). This CDR3 comprises 13 residues. Trimming stripped 3 bases from V and 8 bases from J, with 13 bases between. Here the CDR3 DNA reads TGTGCCACCAGCAGGGATGGAAGGAGGGGCTACACCTTC. It translates to CATSRDGRRGYTF.